This T cell receptor (beta chain) was profiled in a study of T cells after yellow fever vaccination (dated by TCRdb to between 2018 and 2021). At the level of the whole study: Libraries from fractions with low cell numbers were prepared with the SMART-Seq v4 Ultra Low Input RNA kit. To track T-cell clones before and after primary and booster YFV17D yellow fever vaccination, bulk TCR alpha and beta repertoires were sequenced longitudinally. Blood was collected at multiple timepoints before and after primary and secondary immunization, and bulk PBMC replicates and cell subsets were isolated. Two healthy male donors, one aged 18 to 30 and one aged 30 to 39 years, made up the cohort. Overall results and qualifications from the work: The secondary T-cell response was found to be weaker but faster than the primary response, with a peak reached on day 5 rather than on day 15. After the booster, most clones that had expanded after primary vaccination were detected again (approximately 95% of CD4 and about 88% of CD8), suggesting broad maintenance of memory. Computational filtering was needed because FACS-sorted repertoires could contain abundant contaminating clonotypes from the bulk population. A small share of clonotypes was detected in both CD4 and CD8 compartments, with the overlap likely arising from convergent recombination. Because the study included only a couple of donors, the extent to which the findings can be generalized is limited.

In light of the paper, this sample's treatment or condition label describes: live attenuated yellow fever vaccine strain. PBMCs were isolated from peripheral blood using a standard Ficoll-Paque protocol. Dynabeads CD4 and CD8 positive selection kits were used to isolate CD4 and CD8 T-cell fractions. RNA was extracted with TriZol from bulk PBMCs, CD4 and CD8 fractions, and dextramer-positive and dextramer-negative fractions. The CDR1 and CDR2 encoded by the germline V gene are LGHNT and FRNRAP. The trim is 6 bases for V and 3 bases for J, with a gap of 12 bases between the germline ends. The cysteine opens and the phenylalanine closes a CDR3 of 14 amino acids. Of the read, only the CDR3 DNA is kept; its 42 bases are in frame from base 1. This clonotype was detected only a few times. No antigen is known for it. One base away there is no much larger clone; base qualities are not given. TCR cDNA was synthesized by 5'RACE template switching, which introduced a universal primer site and unique molecular identifiers. Priming of cDNA synthesis was performed from both the TCR alpha and TCR beta constant segments. Libraries were amplified in two PCR steps, with sample barcodes and sequencing adapters added in the second step. Libraries were sequenced on Illumina HiSeq 2500 (2x100 bp) or NovaSeq (2x150 bp). Under the source paper's analysis protocol: Demultiplexing of reads and collapsing into UMI consensus sequences were performed with MIGEC, and V(D)J alignment was carried out with MiXCR. Vaccine-responding clonotypes were identified with edgeR using replicate PBMC samples, with FDR below 0.01 and a log2 fold change above 5 up to day 15 being required. CD4 or CD8 identity was assigned to each bulk clonotype according to whether the clonotype was present at higher abundance in the sequenced CD4 repertoire or the sequenced CD8 repertoire. TCRdb trimmed public reads at Q25 via fastp, called clones via MiXCR and kept in-frame beta chains. Under each unique CDR3 protein, matching rows form one entry showing the most common genes and DNA. TCRdb's processing, not the study's, gives the V and J calls here. The sample contains about 230,000 distinct CDR3 sequences, 5.5% to 8.5% of them found a single time. Jointly, the top ten make up roughly 1% of the sample.

In this chain, TRBV12-5 is recombined with TRBJ1-5, with a tentative D gene TRBD1 over 6 matching bases. This specimen consisted of CD4+ T cells sorted from PBMCs, obtained on the day of the yellow fever booster vaccination. This sequence was found in a man between 25 and 39 years old who received the YFV17D yellow fever vaccine. The DNA reads TGTGCTAGTGGGCCACAGGGCCCCAATCAGCCCCAGCATTTT. This translates into CASGPQGPNQPQHF.